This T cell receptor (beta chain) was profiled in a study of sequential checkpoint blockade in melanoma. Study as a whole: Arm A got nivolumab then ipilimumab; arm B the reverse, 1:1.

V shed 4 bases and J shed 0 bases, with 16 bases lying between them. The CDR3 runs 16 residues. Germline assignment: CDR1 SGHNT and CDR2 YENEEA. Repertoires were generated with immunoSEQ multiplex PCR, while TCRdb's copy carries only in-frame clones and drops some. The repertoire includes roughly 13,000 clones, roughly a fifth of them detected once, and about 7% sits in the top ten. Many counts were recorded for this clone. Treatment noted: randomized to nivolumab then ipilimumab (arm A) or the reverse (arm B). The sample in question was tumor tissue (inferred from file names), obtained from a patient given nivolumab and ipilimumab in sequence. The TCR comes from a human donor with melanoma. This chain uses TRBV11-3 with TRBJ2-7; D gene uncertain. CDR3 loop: CASSSRSGMSSYEQYF. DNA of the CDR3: TGTGCCAGCAGCTCTAGGAGTGGGATGAGCTCCTACGAGCAGTACTTC.